Detailed here is one T cell receptor beta chain. With 3 bases clipped from V and 1 base from J, the junction kept 9 bases outside the gene matches. CDR3 length equals 18 residues. The germline V gene encodes CDR1 MNHEY and CDR2 SMNVEV (reference sequence). Original methodology: The authors estimated nucleated cell counts from reference gene primer amplification. Method: immunoSEQ multiplex PCR; TCRdb's copy keeps in-frame clones and lacks some. The D gene and trimming were derived from the DNA, and the V and J assignments and clone size from that table. The sample has 95,000 to 150,000 clones, 86% seen once. The record originates from a study of blood T cell repertoires in COVID-19. For the study at large: Collection of acute and convalescent COVID-19 samples took place in the United States, Italy and Spain. In each case, the material was cDNA or gDNA derived from T cells, B-cell-depleted T cells, or PBMCs.

The sample consisted of peripheral blood. This TCR was sampled from a man in his forties with acute or convalescent COVID-19. The rearrangement joins TRBV27 to TRBJ2-1, with 10 positions matching TRBD2. The CDR3 DNA is TGTGCCAGCAGTTTTGGGCTAGCGGGAGAGAGGTCCTACAATGAGCAGTTCTTC. Protein sequence: CASSFGLAGERSYNEQFF.